This is a list of T cell receptor beta chains from one sample in a study of shared clonotypes between healthy human individuals. Using immunoSEQ multiplex PCR, the repertoire was profiled, and TCRdb retains in-frame clones only, with some absent. The sample holds about 960,000 clones, over 60% seen once. Sequenced sample: memory CD4+ T cells sorted from blood. All receptors come from a man younger than 35 in good health. Both conserved end residues are part of each CDR3. D genes are given only for firm matches. Some rows have no size entry. The others give once, few or many, or a class for an expanded clone.

J gene: TRBJ1-5
V gene: TRBV2
D gene: TRBD1
clone size: few
CDR3 protein: CASSPNRGPSQPQHF
CDR3 DNA: TGTGCCAGCAGTCCTAACAGGGGACCGAGTCAGCCCCAGCATTTT

J gene: TRBJ1-1
V gene: TRBV5-1
D gene: NA
clone size: NA
CDR3 protein: CASSSAGSVREAFF
CDR3 DNA: TGCGCCAGCAGCTCGGCGGGGTCGGTCCGTGAAGCTTTCTTT

J gene: TRBJ1-5
V gene: TRBV6-1
D gene: TRBD1
clone size: NA
CDR3 protein: CAIRTGGERQPQHF
CDR3 DNA: TGTGCCATAAGGACAGGGGGCGAACGTCAGCCCCAGCATTTT

J gene: TRBJ1-5
V gene: TRBV6-1
D gene: NA
clone size: NA
CDR3 protein: CASSYISNQPQHF
CDR3 DNA: TGTGCCAGCAGCTATATTTCCAATCAGCCCCAGCATTTT

J gene: TRBJ1-2
V gene: TRBV5-1
D gene: NA
clone size: NA
CDR3 protein: CATAPTVTNYGYTF
CDR3 DNA: TGCGCCACCGCACCCACAGTGACTAACTATGGCTACACCTTC

J gene: TRBJ2-1
V gene: TRBV5-1
D gene: TRBD2
clone size: few
CDR3 protein: CASSGRLAGGPIGYNEQFF
CDR3 DNA: TGCGCCAGCAGCGGGCGACTAGCGGGAGGGCCGATAGGATACAATGAGCAGTTCTTC

J gene: TRBJ2-4
V gene: TRBV2
D gene: NA
clone size: few
CDR3 protein: CASGGIAKNIQYF
CDR3 DNA: TGTGCCAGCGGAGGAATAGCCAAAAACATTCAGTACTTC

J gene: TRBJ1-1
V gene: TRBV18
D gene: NA
clone size: NA
CDR3 protein: CASSPKGSNTEAFF
CDR3 DNA: TGTGCCAGCTCACCAAAGGGCTCGAACACTGAAGCTTTCTTT

J gene: TRBJ1-6
V gene: TRBV2
D gene: NA
clone size: NA
CDR3 protein: CASSDRWGSPLHF
CDR3 DNA: TGTGCCAGCAGTGATCGTTGGGGTTCACCCCTCCACTTT

J gene: TRBJ1-1
V gene: TRBV5-1
D gene: NA
clone size: NA
CDR3 protein: CASSLDTGLGTEAFF
CDR3 DNA: TGCGCCAGCAGCTTGGATACAGGGTTAGGTACTGAAGCTTTCTTT

J gene: TRBJ2-1
V gene: TRBV2
D gene: NA
clone size: NA
CDR3 protein: CASLRDQYNEQFF
CDR3 DNA: TGTGCCAGCCTAAGGGACCAATACAATGAGCAGTTCTTC

J gene: TRBJ2-5
V gene: TRBV25-1
D gene: NA
clone size: NA
CDR3 protein: CASSGGLETQYF
CDR3 DNA: TGTGCCTCCTCCGGTGGGCTAGAGACCCAGTACTTC

J gene: TRBJ1-2
V gene: TRBV7-8
D gene: NA
clone size: NA
CDR3 protein: CASSSAGFSETF
CDR3 DNA: TGTGCCAGCAGCTCTGCGGGGTTTTCCGAAACCTTC

J gene: TRBJ1-6
V gene: TRBV6-1
D gene: NA
clone size: NA
CDR3 protein: CASSVRETDSPLHF
CDR3 DNA: TGTGCCAGCAGCGTCAGGGAAACTGATTCACCCCTCCACTTT

J gene: TRBJ1-5
V gene: TRBV27
D gene: NA
clone size: NA
CDR3 protein: CASSLQGERGKGGQPQHF
CDR3 DNA: TGTGCCAGCAGTTTACAAGGGGAACGGGGGAAGGGGGGCCAGCCCCAGCATTTT

J gene: TRBJ1-1
V gene: TRBV30
D gene: NA
clone size: NA
CDR3 protein: CAWCREKNTEAFF
CDR3 DNA: TGTGCCTGGTGCAGGGAAAAGAACACTGAAGCTTTCTTT